This passage covers 27 T cell receptor beta chains from one sample sequenced in a study of CD4 and CD8 cells across lung adenocarcinoma regions. Via MiXCR, TCRdb re-called the PCR reads, giving one row per CDR3 protein. The sample has some 9,600 distinct CDR3 sequences; 45% to 60% are singletons. Sequenced input: CD4+ T cells from the margin of a lung tumor. These receptors originate from a male donor with lung adenocarcinoma. The CD4 and CD8 labels of this study may be unreliable.

About this clonotype: One end of the junction fails to match germline, which may point to a read error. V gene TRBV10-3 combines with J gene TRBJ2-3; D is ambiguous. CDR1 and CDR2 from the germline V gene are ENHRY and SYGVKD. The CDR3 is 17 residues long. The CDR3 loop is CAISAPTGGRNTETQYF. The CDR3 DNA sequence: TGTGCCATCAGTGCGCCTACTGGCGGCAGAAACACAGAGACGCAGTACTTT.

This clonotype is medium-sized (0.01 to 0.1%). This rearrangement joins TRBV6-1 to TRBJ1-3; no definite D call. The germline gives CDR1 MNHNS, CDR2 SASEGT. With 0 bases removed from V and 0 bases from J, the gap between germline ends came to 6 bases. The CDR3 runs 15 residues. The chain's CDR3 is CASSEASYSGNTIYF. The CDR3 DNA is TGTGCCAGCAGTGAAGCCAGCTACTCTGGAAACACCATATATTTT.

This clonotype was counted a few times. This sequence joins TRBV6-1 and TRBJ2-1; tentatively, D is TRBD1 or TRBD2 (6 bases each). Germline V gene sequence: CDR1 MNHNS, CDR2 SASEGT. With 6 bases removed from V and 7 bases from J, the gap between germline ends came to 19 bases. The CDR3 totals 15 residues. In DNA form, the CDR3 reads TGTGCCAGCAGCGCCAGGGGCGGGGCCTGGAATGAGCAGTTCTTC. It translates to CASSARGGAWNEQFF.

As regards this clonotype: An end of the junction does not agree with germline; a read error may underlie this. The chain couples TRBV7-2 to TRBJ2-3, with 9 bases that match TRBD2. The CDR3 runs 17 residues. Germline V gene data show CDR1 as SGHTA and CDR2 as FQGNSA. The CDR3 DNA is TGTGCCAGAAGCTTTAGACGGCTAGCGGGGAACGGAGATATGCAGTATTTT. This translates into CARSFRRLAGNGDMQYF.

Ten or more counts support this clonotype. The chain combines TRBV15 with TRBJ1-2, with D unresolved. The germline V gene encodes CDR1 LNHNV and CDR2 YYDKDF (reference sequence). V was pared by 0 bases and J by 4 bases, with 12 bases between. The CDR3 contains 15 residues. The CDR3 is CATSRDPAVVYGYTF. CDR3 bases: TGTGCCACCAGCAGAGATCCGGCCGTGGTCTATGGCTACACCTTC.

This chain links TRBV6-1 with TRBJ2-2; no reliable D call. The germline V gene encodes CDR1 MNHNS and CDR2 SASEGT. The CDR3 extends over 11 amino acids. V lost 8 bases, J lost 9 bases, and 10 bases lay in between. CDR3 coding DNA: TGTGCCAGCGGGTATATCAGGGAGCTGTTTTTT. It specifies CASGYIRELFF.

V usage is TRBV10-3 and J usage is TRBJ2-1; D is perhaps TRBD2 (6 bases). The V and J ends lost 10 bases and 10 bases respectively, with 23 bases between them. CDR1 and CDR2 (germline): ENHRY, SYGVKD. This CDR3 is built from 14 residues. This chain's CDR3 is CATHPSGPIYEQFF. CDR3 sequence (DNA): TGTGCCACCCACCCAAGCGGGCCTATTTACGAGCAGTTCTTC.

The chain is built from TRBV10-3 and TRBJ2-1, with 9 bases aligning to TRBD1. The J call is uncertain, as TRBJ2-7 better fits the DNA end. The CDR3 has 14 residues. The V gene's germline CDR1 is ENHRY and CDR2 SYGVKD. The CDR3 reads CATNPGQGSYEQYF. CDR3 nucleotide sequence: TGTGCCACAAACCCGGGACAGGGTTCCTACGAGCAGTACTTC.

The CDR3 region is CASSLVTSGRYNEQFF. CDR3 DNA: TGTGCCAGCAGCTTGGTCACTAGCGGGAGATACAATGAGCAGTTCTTC. The rearrangement links TRBV5-5 to TRBJ2-1; 11 bases agree with TRBD2. From germline, CDR1 is SGHKS and CDR2 YYEKEE (reference sequence). V was clipped by 0 bases and J by 4 bases; unmatched bases: 3. The CDR3 runs to 16 residues.

The chain combines TRBV6-1 with TRBJ2-7; 7 positions agree with TRBD2. In germline, CDR1 is MNHNS, CDR2 SASEGT. CDR3 length equals 14 residues. Germline trimming cut 6 bases from V and 3 bases from J; bases unmatched to any gene: 8. The CDR3: CASRQLGEGYEQYF. For the CDR3, the DNA is TGTGCCAGCAGGCAATTGGGGGAGGGCTACGAGCAGTACTTC.

This chain uses TRBV30 with TRBJ1-1, with D perhaps matching TRBD1 (6 bases). CDR3 length equals 13 residues. Trimming removed 4 bases at V and 5 bases at J, with 14 bases between. Germline values: CDR1 GTSNPN, CDR2 SVGIG (reference sequence). In nucleotides, the CDR3 is TGTGCCTGGACCGGACAGCGAGGGACTGAAGCTTTCTTT. It encodes CAWTGQRGTEAFF. Together with reference TRBV30 and TRBJ1-1, the CDR3 gives the full variable domain: SQTIHQWPATLVQPVGSPLSLECTVEGTSNPNLYWYRQAAGRGLQLLFYSVGIGQISSEVPQNLSASRPQDRQFILSSKKLLLSDSGFYLCAWTGQRGTEAFFGQGTRLTVV.

This sequence joins TRBV7-2 and TRBJ1-1; D not resolved. The CDR3 runs to 14 residues. CDR1 and CDR2 (germline): SGHTA, FQGNSA. Trimming shortened V by 7 bases and J by 6 bases, and 18 bases separated the two germline ends. Here the CDR3 reads CASKDFITRAEAFF. The CDR3 DNA sequence: TGTGCCAGCAAAGACTTTATTACGCGCGCTGAAGCTTTCTTT.

Details on this clonotype: The conserved closing phenylalanine or tryptophan is absent in this CDR3, likely reflecting a read error. Because the CDR3's place on the DNA is in doubt, the DNA is left out and the CDR3 is given as listed by TCRdb. The chain combines TRBV25-1 with TRBJ2-5; the tabulated D call, TRBD1, remains unverified against the DNA. The CDR3 has 14 residues if both end residues are counted. The germline CDR1 and CDR2 sequences are MGHDK and SYGVNS. The CDR3 reads CARSEQGSVGVGPT.

This clonotype was counted ten times or more. This chain uses TRBV6-1 with TRBJ1-5; D is unresolved. The CDR3 is 13 amino acids. With 4 bases removed from V and 4 bases from J, the gap between germline ends came to 8 bases. Germline V CDR1 and CDR2: MNHNS, SASEGT. CDR3 sequence reads: CASSVRANQPQHF. For the CDR3, the DNA is TGTGCCAGCAGTGTTAGGGCAAATCAGCCCCAGCATTTT.

Only a few counts were recorded for this clonotype. The chain carries TRBV7-6 and TRBJ2-3; D possibly uses TRBD1 or TRBD2 (5 bases each). The CDR3 has 15 residues. Germline V gives CDR1 SGHVS, CDR2 FNYEAQ. V was shortened by 4 bases and J by 2 bases, with 13 bases between the two germline ends. The CDR3 is CASSYDGTPTDTQYF. The CDR3 nucleotides are TGTGCCAGCAGCTACGACGGGACCCCCACAGATACGCAGTATTTT.

Concerning this clonotype itself: Relative to the germline gene, one junction end is altered; a read error may explain this. The gene calls are TRBV7-2 and TRBJ2-3, with D tentatively TRBD1 (5 bases). The length of the CDR3 is 15 residues. The V gene's germline CDR1 is SGHTA and CDR2 FQGNSA. CDR3 sequence: CASSSAGLSKNTQYF. The CDR3 region has the DNA TGTGCCAGCAGCTCGGCAGGGTTATCGAAAAATACGCAGTATTTC.

V and J are TRBV6-1 and TRBJ2-3; D uncertain. Germline V gene lookup returns CDR1 MNHNS and CDR2 SASEGT. The V gene lost 7 bases and the J gene lost 5 bases, with 13 bases spanning the gap. The CDR3 length is 13 residues. The CDR3 here is CASKRGLQDTQYF. DNA of the CDR3: TGTGCCAGCAAACGAGGTTTACAAGATACGCAGTATTTT.

This clonotype was seen at least ten times. The CDR3 region has the DNA TGTGCCAGCAGCGGACTAGCGGGAGGGGTGGGTAATGAGCAGTTCTTC. Its translation is CASSGLAGGVGNEQFF. The chain is built from TRBV3-1 and TRBJ2-1, with 15 bases fitting TRBD2. This CDR3 contains 16 residues. Germline assignment: CDR1 LGHDT and CDR2 YNNKEL (reference sequence). J lost 7 bases, V lost 5 bases, and 6 bases had no gene match.

The gene calls are TRBV7-2 and TRBJ2-1; 7 nucleotides align to TRBD2. The CDR3 consists of 15 residues. Per the germline V gene, CDR1 is SGHTA and CDR2 is FQGNSA. Trimming cost V 5 bases and J 12 bases; bases outside gene matches: 16. In nucleotides, the CDR3 is TGTGCCAGCAGCGCGGGACTAACCCTACCCGGGGGGCAGTTCTTC. It is translated as CASSAGLTLPGGQFF.

This clonotype has only a few counts. This may stem from a read error, because a much larger clone lies one nucleotide away. This sequence joins TRBV6-1 and TRBJ2-4, with no clear D. Trimming pared 3 bases from V and 13 bases from J, leaving 19 bases between. Germline V gene sequence: CDR1 MNHNS, CDR2 SASEGT. The CDR3 is made up of 14 amino acids. The CDR3, as DNA: TGTGCCAGCAGTGATTTGGAGCCTTACAATGAGCAGTACTTC. Translation: CASSDLEPYNEQYF.

This clonotype was recorded once. V usage is TRBV6-1 and J usage is TRBJ2-5; the D gene is possibly TRBD2 (5 bases). The V end lost 2 bases, the J end lost 11 bases, and 18 bases lay between the germline ends. Germline CDR1 reads MNHNS; CDR2 reads SASEGT. The CDR3 length is 14 residues. CDR3 bases: TGTGCCAGCAGTGAAAACGGCAGCCAGGAGGAGCAGTACTTC. This sequence encodes CASSENGSQEEQYF.

By share of the sample, this clonotype is medium-sized. This chain connects TRBV6-1 to TRBJ2-3; TRBD2 matches at 11 bases. Per the germline V gene, CDR1 is MNHNS and CDR2 is SASEGT. Trimming at V came to 6 bases and at J to 6 bases, leaving 8 bases not matched to a gene. This CDR3 contains 15 residues. The CDR3 region is CASSLEASGGDTQYF. The CDR3 bases are TGTGCCAGCAGCTTGGAGGCTAGCGGGGGGGATACGCAGTATTTT.

By its share, this clonotype is medium-sized. The chain carries TRBV6-5 and TRBJ2-3; possibly TRBD1 for D (6 bases). Deletions cut 5 bases from V and 0 bases from J, with 9 bases between. CDR3 length: 14 residues. Germline-derived CDR1 and CDR2 are MNHEY and SVGAGI. CDR3 region: CASSIGQSTDTQYF. The CDR3, as DNA: TGTGCCAGCAGTATTGGACAGAGCACAGATACGCAGTATTTT.

About this clonotype: Sequence at one end of the junction differs from germline and may be a read error. The genes are TRBV6-1 and TRBJ2-4; D possibly corresponds to TRBD2 (6 bases). CDR1 is MNHNS, CDR2 SASEGT, per germline. The CDR3 is 15 residues long. The CDR3 is CGSSPGLGTKNTQYF. CDR3 DNA: TGTGGCAGCAGTCCGGGACTGGGCACCAAAAACACGCAGTACTTC.

The sample holds many counts of this clonotype. The chain carries TRBV11-3 and TRBJ2-1, with D tentatively TRBD1 (5 bases). The J call may not be correct, given that the DNA end is closer to TRBJ2-5. The CDR3 length is 14 residues. Germline CDR1 and CDR2: SGHNT and YENEEA. The chain's CDR3 is CASSLGPGQETQYF. DNA for the CDR3: TGTGCCAGCAGCTTAGGGCCAGGGCAAGAGACCCAGTACTTC.

The CDR3 DNA reads TGTGCCTGGAGTAAATACGACAGGGGGCAAGAGACCCAGTACTTC. Its protein product is CAWSKYDRGQETQYF. The chain is built from TRBV30 and TRBJ2-5, with 9 bases aligning to TRBD1. The CDR3 has 15 residues. The J segment lost 2 bases and the V segment lost 2 bases, leaving 6 bases of the junction unmatched. Germline values: CDR1 GTSNPN, CDR2 SVGIG (reference sequence).

CDR3 DNA: TGTGCCAGCAGCCATGCGGGGGCGGGGGACGAGCAGTACTTC. The encoded protein is CASSHAGAGDEQYF. V gene TRBV3-1 combines with J gene TRBJ2-5; D is perhaps TRBD2 (7 bases). The DNA end is more similar to TRBJ2-7, so the J call may be wrong. CDR1 is LGHDT and CDR2 is YNNKEL in the germline V gene (reference sequence). The CDR3 runs to 14 residues.